The next 2 T cell receptor beta chains were all read from a single sample in a study of low-dose radiotherapy and immunotherapy resistance in tumors. Covering alpha and beta chains, TRAV- and TRBV-specific primers were used for the first-strand cDNA. With a constant-region primer and a V-primer adapter, TCRs were subjected to roughly 18 PCR cycles of amplification. TCRdb re-called the reads with MiXCR, one entry per CDR3 protein. Of under 95,000 distinct CDR3 sequences listed, roughly 19% were seen once; the top ten hold about 2.8%. Time point: before trial treatment. The specimen was PBMCs, collected before treatment. Receptors originate from a male donor with prostate cancer.

This clonotype was counted at least ten times. The V call is TRBV12-3 or TRBV12-4, the J call TRBJ2-2; D gene uncertain. V gave up 4 bases and J gave up 3 bases, with 9 bases separating them. The CDR3 is 14 amino acids. For the CDR3, the DNA is TGTGCCAGCAGTTCCGCAGGCTACACCGGGGAGCTGTTTTTT. Translating gives CASSSAGYTGELFF.

For this clonotype: A read error likely explains this, since a far larger clone differs by one base. V gene TRBV9 combines with J gene TRBJ2-7; D gene unclear. Between the trimmed V and J ends, which lost 0 bases and 7 bases, there was a span of 11 bases. Germline lookup yields CDR1 SGDLS and CDR2 YYNGEE. The CDR3 length is 13 residues. The CDR3 sequence is CASSVATGTEQYF. The CDR3 nucleotides are TGTGCCAGCAGCGTAGCTACGGGCACTGAGCAGTACTTC.